The entry below describes one TCR beta chain. Its target antigen remains unknown. No much larger clone is present one base from it, and per-base qualities are unavailable. This entry is derived from a study of T cell responses to AZD1222 COVID-19 vaccine (dated by TCRdb to about 2021). About the full investigation: TCR sequencing covered fewer than 250 trial participants: 207 given two doses of AZD1222 and 26 given two doses of MenACWY control vaccine. Trial participants were enrolled by age into 18-55, 56-69 and 70-plus year subgroups, with about 150, 27 and 61 TCR-sequenced participants respectively.

Inclusive of the bounding cysteine and phenylalanine, the CDR3 is 13 residues long. Of the read, only the CDR3 DNA is kept; its 39 bases are in frame from base 1. The V end loses 6 bases and the J end loses 5 bases, and a stretch of 13 bases separates them. Study-wide findings and limitations: The 56-69-year group was small, and its depth increase did not reach significance, likely because of low power. Most participants were white British and females outnumbered males, and the authors suggested that clonal diversity may have been underestimated. The whole spike protein was spanned by vaccine-associated CD4 TCRs, and dominant responses were seen in regions 160-218 and 743-854. Reportedly, close to half of the unique spike-specific TCRs recognized epitopes lying outside the regions that are mutated in the B.1.351 and B.1.1.7 variants. Only five to seven AZD1222 recipients were SARS-CoV-2 seropositive at baseline, limiting conclusions about previously exposed vaccinees. No day 14 peak-response samples were available, so repertoires were characterized only after the peak T cell response. After two AZD1222 doses, spike-specific TCR breadth and depth were significantly higher than at day 0 and than in MenACWY recipients.

This specimen's time point label, per the study, means: sample from adult after SARS-CoV-2 infection, after symptom onset. Two convalescent COVID-19 patients, sampled after symptom onset from adults with prior SARS-CoV-2 infection, were also TCR-sequenced for comparison. The CDR3 regions of human TCRbeta chains were subjected to immunosequencing. The paper's processing steps were these. TCRs in the repertoires were compared against a reference library of SARS-CoV-2-specific TCRs that had been generated with the MIRA antigen-specificity platform. Breadth was defined as the fraction of unique TCRs that were SARS-CoV-2-associated. Depth was defined as the fraction of total T cells that were SARS-CoV-2-associated. Each spike-specific TCR was assigned to its reactive spike region and to a CD4 or CD8 class using the MIRA data. Log10-transformed breadth and depth values were compared by one-way ANOVA with Sidak's multiple comparisons tests. Sourced from immuneACCESS, this table was stored by TCRdb with only in-frame sequences that have V and J called. A share of the clones is absent; for the studies checked, an unresolved V gene accounts for under half, and the remainder has no known explanation. V and J calls and clone size are copied from that table; D and trimming were computed from the DNA. The sample contains 150,000 to 160,000 clones, about 88% of them found a single time. Approximately 6.6% of the sample is held by the ten biggest clonotypes.

The rearranged chain carries TRBV12-3 or TRBV12-4 and TRBJ1-2; the D gene is perhaps TRBD1, from 5 matching bases. This material consisted of peripheral blood, taken after recovery from COVID-19. This TCR came from an adult who had recovered from COVID-19. The sequenced DNA: TGTGCCAGCAGGCTGGGGGGGTCTTATGGCTACACCTTC. Its translation reads: CASRLGGSYGYTF.